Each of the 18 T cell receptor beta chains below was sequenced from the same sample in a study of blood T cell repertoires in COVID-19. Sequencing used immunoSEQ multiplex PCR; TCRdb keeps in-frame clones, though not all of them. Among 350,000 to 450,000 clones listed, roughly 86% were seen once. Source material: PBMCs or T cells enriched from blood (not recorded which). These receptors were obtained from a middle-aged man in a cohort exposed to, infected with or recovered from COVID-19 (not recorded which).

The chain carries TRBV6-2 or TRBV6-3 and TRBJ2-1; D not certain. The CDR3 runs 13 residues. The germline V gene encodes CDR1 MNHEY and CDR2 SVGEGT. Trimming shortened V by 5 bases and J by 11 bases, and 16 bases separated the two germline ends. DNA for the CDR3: TGTGCCAGCAGTCAGCAGACTCCCTGGCAGCAGTTCTTC. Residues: CASSQQTPWQQFF.

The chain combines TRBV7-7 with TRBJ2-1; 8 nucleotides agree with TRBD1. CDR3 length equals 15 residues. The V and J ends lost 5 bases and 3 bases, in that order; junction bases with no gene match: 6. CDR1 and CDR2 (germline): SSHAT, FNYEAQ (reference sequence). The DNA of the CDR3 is TGTGCCAGCAGCCCCGACAGGGGTGACTACAATGAGCAGTTCTTC. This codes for CASSPDRGDYNEQFF.

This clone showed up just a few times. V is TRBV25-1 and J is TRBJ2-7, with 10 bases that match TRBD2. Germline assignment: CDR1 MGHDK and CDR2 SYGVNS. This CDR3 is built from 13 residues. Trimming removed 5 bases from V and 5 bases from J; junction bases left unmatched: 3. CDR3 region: CASSPSGSDEQYF. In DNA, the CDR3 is TGTGCCAGCAGTCCTAGCGGGAGTGACGAGCAGTACTTC.

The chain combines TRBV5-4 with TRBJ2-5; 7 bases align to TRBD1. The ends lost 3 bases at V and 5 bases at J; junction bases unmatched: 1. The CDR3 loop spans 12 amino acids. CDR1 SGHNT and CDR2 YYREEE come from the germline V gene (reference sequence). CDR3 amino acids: CASSSQGETQYF. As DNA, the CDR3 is TGTGCCAGCAGCTCACAGGGGGAGACCCAGTACTTC.

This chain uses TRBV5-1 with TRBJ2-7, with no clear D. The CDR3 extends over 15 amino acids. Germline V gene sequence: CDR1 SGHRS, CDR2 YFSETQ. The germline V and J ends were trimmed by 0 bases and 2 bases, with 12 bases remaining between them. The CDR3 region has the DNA TGCGCCAGCAGCTTGGCGCCGACTGAGACCTACGAGCAGTACTTC. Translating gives CASSLAPTETYEQYF.

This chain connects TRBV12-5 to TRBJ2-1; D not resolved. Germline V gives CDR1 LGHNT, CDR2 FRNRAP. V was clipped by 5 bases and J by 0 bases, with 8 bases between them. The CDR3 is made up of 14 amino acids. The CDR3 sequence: CASGLEASYNEQFF. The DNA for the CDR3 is TGTGCTAGTGGTCTCGAGGCCTCCTACAATGAGCAGTTCTTC.

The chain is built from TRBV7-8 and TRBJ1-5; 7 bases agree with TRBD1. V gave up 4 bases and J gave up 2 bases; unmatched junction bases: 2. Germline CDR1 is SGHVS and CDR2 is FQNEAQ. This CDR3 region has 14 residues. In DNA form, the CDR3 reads TGTGCCAGCAGCTACGGACAGGGCAATCAGCCCCAGCATTTT. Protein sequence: CASSYGQGNQPQHF.

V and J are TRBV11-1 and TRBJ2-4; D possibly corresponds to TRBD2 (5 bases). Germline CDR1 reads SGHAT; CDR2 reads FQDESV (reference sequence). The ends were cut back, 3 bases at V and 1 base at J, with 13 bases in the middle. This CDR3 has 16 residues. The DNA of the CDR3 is TGTGCCAGCAGCTTCGGGGTAGCTACCGCCAAAAACATTCAGTACTTC. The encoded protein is CASSFGVATAKNIQYF.

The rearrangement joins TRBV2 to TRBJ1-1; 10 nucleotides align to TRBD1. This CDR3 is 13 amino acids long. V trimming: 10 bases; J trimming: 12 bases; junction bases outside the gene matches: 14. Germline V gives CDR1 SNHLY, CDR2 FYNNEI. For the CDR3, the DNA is TGTGCCACTGAAAGAAGACAGGGGGCGAAAACTTTCTTT. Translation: CATERRQGAKTFF.

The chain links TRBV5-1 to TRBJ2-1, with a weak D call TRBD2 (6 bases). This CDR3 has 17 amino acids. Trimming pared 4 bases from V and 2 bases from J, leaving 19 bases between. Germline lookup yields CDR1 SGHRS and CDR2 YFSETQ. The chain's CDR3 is CASSQGGGGLPYNEQFF. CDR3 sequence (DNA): TGCGCCAGCAGCCAAGGTGGGGGAGGCCTGCCCTACAATGAGCAGTTCTTC.

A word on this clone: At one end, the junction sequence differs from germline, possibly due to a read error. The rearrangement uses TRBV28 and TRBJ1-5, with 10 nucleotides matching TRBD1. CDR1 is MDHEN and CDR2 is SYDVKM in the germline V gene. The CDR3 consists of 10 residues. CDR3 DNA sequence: TGTGCCAGCGGAAGGGACAGGGGTTTTTTT. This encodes CASGRDRGFF.

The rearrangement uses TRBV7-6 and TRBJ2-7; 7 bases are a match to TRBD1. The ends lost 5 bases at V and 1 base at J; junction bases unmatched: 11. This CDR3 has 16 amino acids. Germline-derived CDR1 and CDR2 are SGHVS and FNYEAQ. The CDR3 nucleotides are TGTGCCAGCAGCCCTAGACAGGGTTTGAGGTCCTACGAGCAGTACTTC. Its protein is CASSPRQGLRSYEQYF.

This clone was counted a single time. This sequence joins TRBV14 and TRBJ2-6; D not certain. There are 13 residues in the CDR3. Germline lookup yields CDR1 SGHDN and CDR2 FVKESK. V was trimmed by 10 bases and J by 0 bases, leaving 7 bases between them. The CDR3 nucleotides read TGTGCCACTAAGTTCTCTGGGGCCAACGTCCTGACTTTC. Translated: CATKFSGANVLTF.

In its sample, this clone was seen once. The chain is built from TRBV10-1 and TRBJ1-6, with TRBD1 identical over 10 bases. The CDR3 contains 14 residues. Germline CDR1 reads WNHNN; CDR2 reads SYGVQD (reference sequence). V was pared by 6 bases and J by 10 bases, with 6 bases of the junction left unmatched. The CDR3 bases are TGCGCCAGCAGCCGGGACAGGGGAGGCTCACCCCTCCACTTT. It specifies CASSRDRGGSPLHF.

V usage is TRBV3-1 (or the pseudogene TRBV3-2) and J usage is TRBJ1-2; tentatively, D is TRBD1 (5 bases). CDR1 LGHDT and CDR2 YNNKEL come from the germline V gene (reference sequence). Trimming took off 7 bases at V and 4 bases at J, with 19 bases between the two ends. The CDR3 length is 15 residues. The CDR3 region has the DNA TGTGCCAGCACAAATTACGGGGGGTGGGGCTATGGCTACACCTTC. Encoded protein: CASTNYGGWGYGYTF.

DNA of the CDR3: TGTGCCAGCAGCCTCGGGACATCCATGAACACTGAAGCTTTCTTT. This translates into CASSLGTSMNTEAFF. The rearrangement joins TRBV5-4 to TRBJ1-1; possibly TRBD1 for D (6 bases). Trimming shortened V by 4 bases and J by 0 bases, and 13 bases separated the two germline ends. CDR3 size: 15 residues. Germline CDR1 reads SGHNT; CDR2 reads YYREEE (reference sequence).

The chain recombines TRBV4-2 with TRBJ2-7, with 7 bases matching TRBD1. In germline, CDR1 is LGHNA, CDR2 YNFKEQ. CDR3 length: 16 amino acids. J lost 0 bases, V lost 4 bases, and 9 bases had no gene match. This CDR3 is CASSPLDRRSSYEQYF. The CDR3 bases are TGTGCCAGCAGCCCTCTGGACAGGAGGAGCTCCTACGAGCAGTACTTC.

CDR3 amino acids: CASAGPNEQFF. In DNA form, the CDR3 reads TGTGCCAGCGCAGGTCCCAATGAGCAGTTCTTC. The chain is built from TRBV27 and TRBJ2-1; D unclear. This CDR3 has 11 residues. Germline loops: CDR1 MNHEY, CDR2 SMNVEV (reference sequence). The ends were cut back, 8 bases at V and 6 bases at J, with 8 bases in the middle.